This record covers a single T cell receptor (beta chain). Its antigen is not identified. The record originates from a study of shared clonotypes between healthy human individuals. Germline V CDR1 and CDR2: SGHRS, YFSETQ. Trimming stripped 0 bases from V and 2 bases from J, with 9 bases between. The CDR3 sequence is 15 residues long. Profiling relied on immunoSEQ multiplex PCR, and the TCRdb table lists in-frame clones only, not all of them. The data show hundreds of thousands of clones, more than 70% seen once. From CD4+ cells came CD45RA+ naive and CD45RA-negative memory subsets. Study results and limitations: A handful of donors shared around 5.1% of their naive CD4 clonotypes.

This chain joins TRBV5-1 and TRBJ1-5; D unresolved. Sequences were obtained from memory CD4+ T cells sorted from blood. The sample's subset: CD45RA-negative fraction. The receptor's source is a woman in her 30s in good health. The CDR3 loop is CASSLGVEGNQPQHF. The CDR3 DNA follows: TGCGCCAGCAGCTTGGGTGTCGAGGGCAATCAGCCCCAGCATTTT.